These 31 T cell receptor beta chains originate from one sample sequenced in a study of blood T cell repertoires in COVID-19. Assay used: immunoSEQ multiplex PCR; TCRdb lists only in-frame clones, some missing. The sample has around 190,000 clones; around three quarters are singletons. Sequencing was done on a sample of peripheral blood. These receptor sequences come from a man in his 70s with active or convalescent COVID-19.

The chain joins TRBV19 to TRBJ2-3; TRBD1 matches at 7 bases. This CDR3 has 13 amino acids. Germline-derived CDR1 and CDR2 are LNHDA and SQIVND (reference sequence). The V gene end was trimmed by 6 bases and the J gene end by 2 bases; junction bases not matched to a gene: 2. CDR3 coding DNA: TGTGCCAGTAGAGGGACAGCCACAGATACGCAGTATTTT. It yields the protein CASRGTATDTQYF.

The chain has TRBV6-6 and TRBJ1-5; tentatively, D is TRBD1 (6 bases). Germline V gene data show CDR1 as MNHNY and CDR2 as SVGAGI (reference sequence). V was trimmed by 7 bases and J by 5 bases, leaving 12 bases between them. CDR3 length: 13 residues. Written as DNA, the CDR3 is TGTGCCAGCACTGACTGGGGGCATCAGCCCCAGCATTTT. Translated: CASTDWGHQPQHF.

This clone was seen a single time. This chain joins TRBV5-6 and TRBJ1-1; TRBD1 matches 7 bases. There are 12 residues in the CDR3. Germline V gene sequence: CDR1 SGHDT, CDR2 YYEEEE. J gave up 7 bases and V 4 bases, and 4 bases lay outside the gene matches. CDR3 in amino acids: CASSRDRVEAFF. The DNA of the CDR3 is TGTGCCAGCAGCCGGGACAGAGTTGAAGCTTTCTTT. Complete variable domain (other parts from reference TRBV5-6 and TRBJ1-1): DAGVTQSPTHLIKTRGQQVTLRCSPKSGHDTVSWYQQALGQGPQFIFQYYEEEERQRGNFPDRFSGHQFPNYSSELNVNALLLGDSALYLCASSRDRVEAFFGQGTRLTVV.

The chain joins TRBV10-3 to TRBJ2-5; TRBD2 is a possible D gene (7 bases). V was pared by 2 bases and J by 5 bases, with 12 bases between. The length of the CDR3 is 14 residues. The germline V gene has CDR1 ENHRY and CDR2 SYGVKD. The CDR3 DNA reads TGTGCCATCAGTGAGGCGGGGGCGCAGGAGACCCAGTACTTC. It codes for CAISEAGAQETQYF.

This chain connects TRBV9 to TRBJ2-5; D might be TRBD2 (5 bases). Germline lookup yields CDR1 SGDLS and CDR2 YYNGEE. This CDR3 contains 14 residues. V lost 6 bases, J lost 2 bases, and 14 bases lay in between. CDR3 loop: CASTRTSGQETQYF. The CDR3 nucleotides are TGTGCCAGCACCCGAACTAGTGGGCAAGAGACCCAGTACTTC.

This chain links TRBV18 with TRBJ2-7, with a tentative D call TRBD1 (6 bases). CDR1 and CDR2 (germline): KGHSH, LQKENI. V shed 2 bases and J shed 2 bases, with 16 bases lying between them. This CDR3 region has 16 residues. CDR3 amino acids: CASSPIGTQTPYEQYF. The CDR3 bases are TGTGCCAGCTCACCAATAGGGACACAGACCCCCTACGAGCAGTACTTC.

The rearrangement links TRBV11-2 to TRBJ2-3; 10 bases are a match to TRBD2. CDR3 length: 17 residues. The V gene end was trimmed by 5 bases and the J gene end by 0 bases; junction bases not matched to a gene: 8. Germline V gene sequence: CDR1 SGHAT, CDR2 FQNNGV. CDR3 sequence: CASSTQGLAASTDTQYF. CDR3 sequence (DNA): TGTGCCAGCAGCACCCAAGGACTAGCGGCTAGCACAGATACGCAGTATTTT. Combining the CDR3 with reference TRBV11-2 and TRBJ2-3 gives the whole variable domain EAGVAQSPRYKIIEKRQSVAFWCNPISGHATLYWYQQILGQGPKLLIQFQNNGVVDDSQLPKDRFSAERLKGVDSTLKIQPAKLEDSAVYLCASSTQGLAASTDTQYFGPGTRLTVL.

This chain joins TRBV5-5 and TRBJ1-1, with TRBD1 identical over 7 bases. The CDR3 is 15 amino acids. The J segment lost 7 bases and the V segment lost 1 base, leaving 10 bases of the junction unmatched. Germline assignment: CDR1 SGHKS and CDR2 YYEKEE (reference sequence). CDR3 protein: CASSLSAGQHGEAFF. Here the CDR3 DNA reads TGTGCCAGCAGCTTGTCCGCGGGACAGCACGGTGAAGCTTTCTTT. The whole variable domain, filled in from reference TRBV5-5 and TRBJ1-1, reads DAGVTQSPTHLIKTRGQQVTLRCSPISGHKSVSWYQQVLGQGPQFIFQYYEKEERGRGNFPDRFSARQFPNYSSELNVNALLLGDSALYLCASSLSAGQHGEAFFGQGTRLTVV.

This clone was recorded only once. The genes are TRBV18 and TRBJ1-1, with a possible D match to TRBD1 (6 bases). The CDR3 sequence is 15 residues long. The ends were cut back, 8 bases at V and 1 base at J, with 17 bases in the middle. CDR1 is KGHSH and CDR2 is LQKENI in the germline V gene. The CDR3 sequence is CASRVRTATNTEAFF. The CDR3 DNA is TGTGCCAGCCGCGTAAGGACAGCTACGAACACTGAAGCTTTCTTT. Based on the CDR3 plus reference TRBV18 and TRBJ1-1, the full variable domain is NAGVMQNPRHLVRRRGQEARLRCSPMKGHSHVYWYRQLPEEGLKFMVYLQKENIIDESGMPKERFSAEFPKEGPSILRIQQVVRGDSAAYFCASRVRTATNTEAFFGQGTRLTVV.

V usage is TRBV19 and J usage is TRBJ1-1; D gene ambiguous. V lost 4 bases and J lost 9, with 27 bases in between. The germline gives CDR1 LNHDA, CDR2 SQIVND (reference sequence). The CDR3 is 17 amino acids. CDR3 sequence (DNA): TGTGCCAGTAGTAGTCTGGAAATAGTCGGGTATTCCCGGAAAGCTTTCTTT. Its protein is CASSSLEIVGYSRKAFF. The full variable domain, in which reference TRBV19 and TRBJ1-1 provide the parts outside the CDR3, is DGGITQSPKYLFRKEGQNVTLSCEQNLNHDAMYWYRQDPGQGLRLIYYSQIVNDFQKGDIAEGYSVSREKKESFPLTVTSAQKNPTAFYLCASSSLEIVGYSRKAFFGQGTRLTVV.

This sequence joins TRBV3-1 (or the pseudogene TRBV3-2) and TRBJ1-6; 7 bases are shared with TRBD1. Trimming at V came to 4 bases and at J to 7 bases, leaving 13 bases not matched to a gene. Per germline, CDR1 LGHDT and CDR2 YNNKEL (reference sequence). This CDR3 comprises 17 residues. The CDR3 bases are TGTGCCAGCAGCCCGGAGGTACGGGACAGCGGAAATTCACCCCTCCACTTT. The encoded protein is CASSPEVRDSGNSPLHF.

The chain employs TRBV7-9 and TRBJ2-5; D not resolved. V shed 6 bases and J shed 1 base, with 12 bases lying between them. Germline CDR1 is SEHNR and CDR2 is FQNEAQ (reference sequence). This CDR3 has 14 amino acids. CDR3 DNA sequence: TGTGCCAGCAGGTCATCCGGGTTCCAAGAGACCCAGTACTTC. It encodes CASRSSGFQETQYF.

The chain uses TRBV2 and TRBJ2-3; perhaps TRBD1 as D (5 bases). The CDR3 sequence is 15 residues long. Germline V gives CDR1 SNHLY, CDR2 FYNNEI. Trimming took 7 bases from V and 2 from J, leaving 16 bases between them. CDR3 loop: CASTKTARITDTQYF. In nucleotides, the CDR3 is TGTGCCAGCACAAAGACAGCTAGGATCACAGATACGCAGTATTTT.

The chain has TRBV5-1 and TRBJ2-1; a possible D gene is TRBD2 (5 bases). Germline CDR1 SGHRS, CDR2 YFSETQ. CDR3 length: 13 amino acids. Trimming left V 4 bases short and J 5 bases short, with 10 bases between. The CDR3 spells CASSLGSHNEQFF. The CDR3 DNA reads TGCGCCAGCAGCCTGGGGAGTCACAATGAGCAGTTCTTC.

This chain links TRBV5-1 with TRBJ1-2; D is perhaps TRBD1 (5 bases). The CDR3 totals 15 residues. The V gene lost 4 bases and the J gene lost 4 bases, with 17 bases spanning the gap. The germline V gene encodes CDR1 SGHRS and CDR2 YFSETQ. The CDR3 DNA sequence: TGCGCCAGCAGCCCCTCCGGGGGTGCGGGCTATGGCTACACCTTC. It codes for CASSPSGGAGYGYTF.

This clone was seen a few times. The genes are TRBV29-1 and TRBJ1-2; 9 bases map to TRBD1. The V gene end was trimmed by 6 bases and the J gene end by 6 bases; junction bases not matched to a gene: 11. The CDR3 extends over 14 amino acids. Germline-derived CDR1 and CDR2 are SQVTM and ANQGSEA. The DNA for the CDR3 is TGCAGCGTCTCGGGGGGGACAGGGTTCCATGGCTACACCTTC. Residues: CSVSGGTGFHGYTF.

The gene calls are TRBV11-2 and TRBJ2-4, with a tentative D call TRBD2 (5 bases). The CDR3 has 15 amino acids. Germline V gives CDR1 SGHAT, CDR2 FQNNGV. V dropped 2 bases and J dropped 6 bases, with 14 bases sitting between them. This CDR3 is CASSLFPGEGNIQYF. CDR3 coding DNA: TGTGCCAGCAGCTTATTTCCAGGAGAGGGAAACATTCAGTACTTC.

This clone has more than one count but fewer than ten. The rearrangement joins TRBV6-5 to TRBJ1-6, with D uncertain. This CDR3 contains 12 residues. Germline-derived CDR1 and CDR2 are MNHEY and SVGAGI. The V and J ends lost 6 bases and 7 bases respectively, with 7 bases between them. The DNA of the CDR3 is TGTGCCAGCAGAGCAGGCAATTCACCCCTCCACTTT. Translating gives CASRAGNSPLHF.

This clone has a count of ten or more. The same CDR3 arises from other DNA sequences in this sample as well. The CDR3 DNA follows: TGCGCCAGCAGCCAAGACCCAGGCACCGGGGAGCTGTTTTTT. Translation: CASSQDPGTGELFF. The chain carries TRBV4-1 and TRBJ2-2; D is uncertain. Trimming took off 0 bases at V and 4 bases at J, with 6 bases between the two ends. Germline V gene lookup returns CDR1 MGHRA and CDR2 YSYEKL. The length of the CDR3 is 14 residues.

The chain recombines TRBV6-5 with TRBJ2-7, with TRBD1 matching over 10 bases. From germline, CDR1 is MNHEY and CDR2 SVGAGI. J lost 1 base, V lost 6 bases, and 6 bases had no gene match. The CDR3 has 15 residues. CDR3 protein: CASRVRDRGSYEQYF. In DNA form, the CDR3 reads TGTGCCAGCAGGGTCCGGGACAGGGGTTCCTACGAGCAGTACTTC.

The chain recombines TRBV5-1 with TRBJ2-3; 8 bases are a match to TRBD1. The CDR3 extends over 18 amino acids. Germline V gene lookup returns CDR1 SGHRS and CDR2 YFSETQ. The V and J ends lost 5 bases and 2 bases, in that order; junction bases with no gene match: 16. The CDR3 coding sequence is TGCGCCAGCAGTTTGAGGGTTCTAGGACAGGGATCCACAGATACGCAGTATTTT. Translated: CASSLRVLGQGSTDTQYF.

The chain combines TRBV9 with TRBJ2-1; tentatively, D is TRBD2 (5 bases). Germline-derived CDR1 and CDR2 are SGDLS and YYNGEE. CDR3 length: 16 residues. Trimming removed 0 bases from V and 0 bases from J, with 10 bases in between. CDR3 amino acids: CASSVERQSSYNEQFF. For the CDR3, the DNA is TGTGCCAGCAGCGTAGAGCGGCAGAGCTCCTACAATGAGCAGTTCTTC.

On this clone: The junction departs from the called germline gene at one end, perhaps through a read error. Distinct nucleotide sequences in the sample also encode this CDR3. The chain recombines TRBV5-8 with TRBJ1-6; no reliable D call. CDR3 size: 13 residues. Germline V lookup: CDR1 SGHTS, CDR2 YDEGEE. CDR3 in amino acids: CASSPREKSPLHF. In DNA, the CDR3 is TGCGCCAGCAGCCCGCGTGAAAAGTCACCCCTCCACTTT.

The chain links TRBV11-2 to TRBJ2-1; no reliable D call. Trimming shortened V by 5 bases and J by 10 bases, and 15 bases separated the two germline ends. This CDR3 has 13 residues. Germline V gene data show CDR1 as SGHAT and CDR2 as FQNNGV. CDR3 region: CASSPTLRQEQFF. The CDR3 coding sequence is TGTGCCAGCAGCCCGACCCTTCGACAAGAGCAGTTCTTC.

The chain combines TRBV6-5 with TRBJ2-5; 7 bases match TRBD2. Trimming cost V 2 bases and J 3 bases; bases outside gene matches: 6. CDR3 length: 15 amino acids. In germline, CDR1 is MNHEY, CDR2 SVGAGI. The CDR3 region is CASSYGLAVEETQYF. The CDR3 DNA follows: TGTGCCAGCAGTTACGGGCTAGCGGTGGAAGAGACCCAGTACTTC.

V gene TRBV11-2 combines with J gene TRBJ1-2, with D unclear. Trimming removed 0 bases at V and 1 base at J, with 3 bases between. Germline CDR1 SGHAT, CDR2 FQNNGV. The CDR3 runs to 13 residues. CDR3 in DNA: TGTGCCAGCAGCTTAGACTTTAACTATGGCTACACCTTC. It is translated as CASSLDFNYGYTF.

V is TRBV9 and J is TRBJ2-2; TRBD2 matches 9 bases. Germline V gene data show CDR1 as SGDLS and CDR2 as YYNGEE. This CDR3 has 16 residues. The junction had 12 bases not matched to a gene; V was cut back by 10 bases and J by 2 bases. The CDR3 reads CARPGGGALNTGELFF. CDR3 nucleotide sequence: TGTGCCCGCCCGGGCGGGGGGGCCTTAAACACCGGGGAGCTGTTTTTT.

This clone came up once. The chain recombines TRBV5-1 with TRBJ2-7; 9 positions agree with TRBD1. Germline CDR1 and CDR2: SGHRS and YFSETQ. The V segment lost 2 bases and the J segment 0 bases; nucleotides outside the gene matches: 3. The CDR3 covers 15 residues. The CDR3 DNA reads TGCGCCAGCAGCTTACTGACAGGGGGCTCCTACGAGCAGTACTTC. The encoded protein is CASSLLTGGSYEQYF.

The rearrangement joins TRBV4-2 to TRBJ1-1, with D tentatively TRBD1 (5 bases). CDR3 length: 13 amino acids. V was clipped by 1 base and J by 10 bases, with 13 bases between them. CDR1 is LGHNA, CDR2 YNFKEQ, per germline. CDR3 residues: CASSQAKAQGAFF. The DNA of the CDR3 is TGTGCCAGCAGCCAAGCTAAGGCCCAGGGAGCTTTCTTT.

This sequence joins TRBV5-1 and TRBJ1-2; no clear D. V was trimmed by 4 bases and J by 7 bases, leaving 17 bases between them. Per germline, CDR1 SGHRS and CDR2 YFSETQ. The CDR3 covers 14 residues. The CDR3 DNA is TGCGCCAGCAGCCCCTGGACTCAGGTGGGTGGCTACACCTTC. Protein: CASSPWTQVGGYTF.

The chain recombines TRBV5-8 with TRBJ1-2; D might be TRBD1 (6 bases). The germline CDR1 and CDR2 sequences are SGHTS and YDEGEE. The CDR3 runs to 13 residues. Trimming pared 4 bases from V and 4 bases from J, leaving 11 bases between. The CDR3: CASSPTGPYGYTF. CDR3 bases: TGTGCCAGCAGCCCGACAGGACCCTATGGCTACACCTTC.